The next 21 T cell receptor beta chains were all read from a single sample in a study of beta chain features in type 1 diabetes. Sequenced material consisted of expressed TCRB transcripts (all of the isolated RNA was reverse transcribed). This table comes from immunoSEQ multiplex PCR, and its TCRdb copy is limited to in-frame clones, with some not included. The sample consists of 860,000 or so clones, 17% of them appearing once. Sequenced: naive CD4+ T cells from blood. The origin of the receptors is a woman under 30 in good health.

This clone was seen a few times. J is TRBJ2-1 and V is TRBV5-1, with 10 positions matching TRBD2. The CDR3 has 15 residues. J was trimmed by 4 bases and V by 6 bases; bases with no gene match: 7. From germline, CDR1 is SGHRS and CDR2 YFSETQ. The CDR3 DNA reads TGCGCCAGCACCATAGCGGGAGGTCGATACAATGAGCAGTTCTTC. Translation: CASTIAGGRYNEQFF.

The genes are TRBV10-3 and TRBJ2-2, with 7 bases identical to TRBD1. V shed 0 bases, J shed 4 bases, and the junction held 2 bases outside the gene matches. This CDR3 has 15 residues. Germline CDR1 and CDR2: ENHRY and SYGVKD. CDR3 DNA: TGTGCCATCAGTGAGTCGACAGGGTTCACCGGGGAGCTGTTTTTT. It yields the protein CAISESTGFTGELFF.

This clone has a handful of counts. The chain is built from TRBV21-1 and TRBJ2-4; TRBD1 is taken as the D call from the table, unchecked against the DNA. TRBV21-1 corresponds to a pseudogene. The length of the CDR3 is 16 residues. CDR3 DNA: TGTGCCAGCAGCAAAGTTCCAGGGCTAGCCAAAAACATTCAGTACTTC. It yields the protein CASSKVPGLAKNIQYF.

This clone was detected only a few times. V and J are TRBV5-6 and TRBJ2-5; maybe TRBD2 (6 bases). The J call could be wrong; TRBJ2-7 is a better fit for the DNA end. This CDR3 is 15 amino acids long. Germline-derived CDR1 and CDR2 are SGHDT and YYEEEE. The CDR3 is CASSLQRAGTYEQYF. The CDR3 DNA follows: TGTGCCAGCAGCTTGCAACGGGCGGGAACCTACGAGCAGTACTTC.

The rearrangement joins TRBV28 to TRBJ2-5; D uncertain. With 5 bases removed from V and 7 bases from J, the gap between germline ends came to 20 bases. There are 15 residues in the CDR3. Germline values: CDR1 MDHEN, CDR2 SYDVKM. CDR3: CASSPSVTAPRTQYF. DNA for the CDR3: TGTGCCAGCAGTCCCTCGGTAACCGCTCCACGGACCCAGTACTTC.

The gene calls are TRBV10-3 and TRBJ2-5; 7 bases fit TRBD2. This CDR3 has 16 amino acids. V shed 2 bases, J shed 4 bases, and the junction held 10 bases outside the gene matches. Germline CDR1 and CDR2: ENHRY and SYGVKD. The CDR3 region is CAISEGRLRERETQYF. CDR3 nucleotide sequence: TGTGCCATCAGTGAGGGTAGGCTGCGGGAGAGAGAGACCCAGTACTTC.

This chain joins TRBV4-3 and TRBJ2-1; tentative D call: TRBD1 (6 bases). The CDR3 consists of 11 residues. Germline values: CDR1 LGHNA, CDR2 YSLEER. The germline V and J ends were trimmed by 3 bases and 12 bases, with 9 bases remaining between them. CDR3 loop: CASSHDRWQFF. DNA of the CDR3: TGCGCCAGCAGCCACGACAGGTGGCAGTTCTTC.

The genes are TRBV2 and TRBJ1-2, with a possible D match to TRBD1 (6 bases). This CDR3 has 12 amino acids. CDR1 is SNHLY and CDR2 is FYNNEI in the germline V gene. V was cut by 7 bases and J by 2 bases, with 8 bases left in between. The CDR3 DNA reads as TGTGCCAGCACGGACAGAAACTATGGCTACACCTTC. This gives the protein CASTDRNYGYTF.

The chain is built from TRBV7-8 and TRBJ2-7, with no clear D. This CDR3 spans 12 amino acids. The V and J ends lost 1 base and 1 base respectively, with 2 bases between them. CDR1 is SGHVS, CDR2 FQNEAQ, per germline. The DNA for the CDR3 is TGTGCCAGCAGCTTAGGATCCTACGAGCAGTACTTC. Its translation: CASSLGSYEQYF.

This clone was found a few times. This chain joins TRBV5-1 and TRBJ2-2; 7 bases map to TRBD2. This CDR3 spans 17 amino acids. Germline assignment: CDR1 SGHRS and CDR2 YFSETQ. The V and J ends lost 5 bases and 2 bases, in that order; junction bases with no gene match: 12. CDR3 coding DNA: TGCGCCAGCAGTTTCGGGCCGAGCGGGGAAAACACCGGGGAGCTGTTTTTT. It codes for CASSFGPSGENTGELFF.

This clone was observed a handful of times. The chain has TRBV27 and TRBJ2-2; weak D call: TRBD1 (5 bases). Germline V gives CDR1 MNHEY, CDR2 SMNVEV (reference sequence). The CDR3 has 15 amino acids. Trimming pared 2 bases from V and 6 bases from J, leaving 13 bases between. Written as DNA, the CDR3 is TGTGCCAGCAGTTTACAGGGTATTTTCTCCGGGGAGCTGTTTTTT. Translating it yields CASSLQGIFSGELFF.

This clone was detected only a few times. The V and J genes are TRBV5-4 and TRBJ2-7; tentative D call: TRBD2 (6 bases). The V and J ends lost 3 bases and 0 bases respectively, with 16 bases between them. CDR3 size: 16 residues. From germline, CDR1 is SGHNT and CDR2 YYREEE (reference sequence). The CDR3 nucleotides are TGTGCCAGCAGCTCGAGGAGGGACGGGTTCTCCTACGAGCAGTACTTC. This codes for CASSSRRDGFSYEQYF.

About this clone itself: A junction boundary mismatches the germline segment, possibly from a read error. The rearrangement uses TRBV7-2 and TRBJ2-5; TRBD2 might be the D (5 bases). CDR1 is SGHTA, CDR2 FQGNSA, per germline. This CDR3 is built from 14 residues. The CDR3 is CASSLVGGLSLWDF. The CDR3 DNA reads as TGTGCCAGCAGCTTAGTCGGTGGACTGAGTCTCTGGGACTTC. Looking up the rest from reference TRBV7-2 and TRBJ2-5 gives the full variable domain: GAGVSQSPSNKVTEKGKDVELRCDPISGHTALYWYRQSLGQGLEFLIYFQGNSAPDKSGLPSDRFSAERTGGSVSTLTIQRTQQEDSAVYLCASSLVGGLSLWDFGPGTRLLVL.

The chain recombines TRBV9 with TRBJ2-1; 10 bases agree with TRBD2. The CDR3 sequence is 16 residues long. Per germline, CDR1 SGDLS and CDR2 YYNGEE. Unmatched junction bases numbered 8, after V lost 1 base and J lost 7 bases. The CDR3 reads CASSVIPSGSENEQFF. As DNA, the CDR3 is TGTGCCAGCAGCGTAATACCTAGCGGGAGTGAGAATGAGCAGTTCTTC.

The rearrangement joins TRBV5-4 to TRBJ2-2; 7 nucleotides align to TRBD1. This CDR3 is 16 amino acids long. The ends lost 3 bases at V and 4 bases at J; junction bases unmatched: 9. The germline V gene encodes CDR1 SGHNT and CDR2 YYREEE (reference sequence). The CDR3 spells CASSSQTGRGTGELFF. The CDR3 region has the DNA TGTGCCAGCAGCTCACAGACAGGGCGCGGCACCGGGGAGCTGTTTTTT. Full variable domain (rest looked up from reference TRBV5-4 and TRBJ2-2): ETGVTQSPTHLIKTRGQQVTLRCSSQSGHNTVSWYQQALGQGPQFIFQYYREEENGRGNFPPRFSGLQFPNYSSELNVNALELDDSALYLCASSSQTGRGTGELFFGEGSRLTVL.

The chain couples TRBV19 to TRBJ1-1; D is unclear. Looked up from germline, CDR1 is LNHDA and CDR2 is SQIVND (reference sequence). This CDR3 is built from 13 residues. Trimming removed 4 bases at V and 1 base at J, with 7 bases between. DNA for the CDR3: TGTGCCAGTAGTAACACCAAGAACACTGAAGCTTTCTTT. Protein: CASSNTKNTEAFF.

This clone came up a few times. V usage is TRBV4-3 and J usage is TRBJ1-3; no clear D gene. V lost 0 bases and J lost 0, with 9 bases in between. The CDR3 runs 16 residues. The V gene's germline CDR1 is LGHNA and CDR2 YSLEER. The CDR3 DNA reads as TGCGCCAGCAGCCAAGAACCCCCAGTCTCTGGAAACACCATATATTTT. Its translation: CASSQEPPVSGNTIYF.

This clone has just a few counts. The chain has TRBV28 and TRBJ1-1; 8 nucleotides match TRBD1. Germline CDR1 MDHEN, CDR2 SYDVKM. V dropped 2 bases and J dropped 0; count of bases not matched to a gene: 8. The CDR3 contains 17 residues. CDR3 protein: CASSLRRTGRLNTEAFF. In DNA, the CDR3 is TGTGCCAGCAGTTTACGTAGGACAGGGAGGCTGAACACTGAAGCTTTCTTT.

V and J are TRBV18 and TRBJ2-5, with D possibly TRBD2 on 5 matching bases. Germline loops: CDR1 KGHSH, CDR2 LQKENI. The CDR3 has 15 amino acids. The germline V and J ends were trimmed by 2 bases and 2 bases, with 12 bases remaining between them. CDR3 region: CASSPGPGIQETQYF. The CDR3 bases are TGTGCCAGCTCACCAGGCCCCGGGATACAAGAGACCCAGTACTTC.

The rearrangement links TRBV19 to TRBJ2-3, with 12 bases fitting TRBD2. The germline CDR1 and CDR2 sequences are LNHDA and SQIVND (reference sequence). The J segment lost 6 bases and the V segment lost 5 bases, leaving 9 bases of the junction unmatched. This CDR3 has 16 residues. In DNA form, the CDR3 reads TGTGCCAGTAGTCCCCGACTAGCGGGAGCGGGGGATACGCAGTATTTT. This sequence encodes CASSPRLAGAGDTQYF.

This clone was recorded a few times. The chain couples TRBV7-2 to TRBJ2-7, with 9 bases fitting TRBD2. The V segment lost 5 bases and the J segment 4 bases; nucleotides outside the gene matches: 6. The CDR3 has 14 amino acids. The V gene's germline CDR1 is SGHTA and CDR2 FQGNSA. The CDR3 bases are TGTGCCAGCAGCCGCGGACTAGCGTGGTACGAGCAGTACTTC. Amino acid sequence: CASSRGLAWYEQYF.